The clone carrying this T cell receptor beta chain was counted at least ten times. Its antigen is currently unknown. MiXCR, run by TCRdb on the 5' RACE reads, gives a single entry per CDR3 protein. There are under 70,000 distinct CDR3 sequences in the sample; 3.2% occur only once, and roughly 5% lies in the top ten. With 4 bases clipped from V and 0 bases from J, the junction kept 4 bases outside the gene matches. This CDR3 has 16 residues. The germline V gene encodes CDR1 SGDLS and CDR2 YYNGEE. The sample is drawn from a study of neurological immune-mediated disorders. General study results and limits: Grouping of repertoires by phylogeny put those of 18 of 34 multiple sclerosis patients into a single related-CDR3 cluster, a possible signature. TCR clonal expansion peaked in HTLV-1-associated myelopathy patients and was lowest in multiple sclerosis patients.

The rearrangement links TRBV9 to TRBJ2-1, with 10 bases aligning to TRBD2. Sequencing used PBMCs. The sequence derives from a woman aged 50 to 60 with multiple sclerosis. DNA of the CDR3: TGTGCCAGCAGCCCACGACTAGCGGGCTCCTACAATGAGCAGTTCTTC. As protein: CASSPRLAGSYNEQFF.